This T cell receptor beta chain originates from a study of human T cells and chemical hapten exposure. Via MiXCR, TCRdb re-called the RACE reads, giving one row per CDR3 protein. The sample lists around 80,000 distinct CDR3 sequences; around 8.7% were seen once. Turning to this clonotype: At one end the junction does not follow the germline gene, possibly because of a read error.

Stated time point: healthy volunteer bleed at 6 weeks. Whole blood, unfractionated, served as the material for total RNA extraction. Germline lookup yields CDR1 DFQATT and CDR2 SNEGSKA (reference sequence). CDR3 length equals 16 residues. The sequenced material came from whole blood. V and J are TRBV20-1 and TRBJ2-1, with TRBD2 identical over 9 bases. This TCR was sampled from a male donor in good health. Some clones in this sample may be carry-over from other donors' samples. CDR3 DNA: TGCAGTGTTAGAGATCCCACTAGCGGGCACTACAATGAGCAGTTCTTC. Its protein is CSVRDPTSGHYNEQFF.